This T cell receptor beta chain came from a study of T cell repertoires in cytomegalovirus infection (dated by TCRdb to the late 2010s). About the full investigation: Alongside well-studied HLA-B-restricted epitopes, the peptide stimulations were aimed at recently identified HLA-C-restricted CMV epitopes, whose presentation resists viral immunomodulation. The HLA type of each donor mattered for the analysis, because public TCR beta signatures pointed to carriage of CMV infection along with the matching HLA type. The paper as a whole reports these results and caveats: In the ex vivo response, HLA-C-restricted CMV-specific TCR beta clonotypes were dominant, and in two of eight donors the single most frequent clonotype came from this HLA-C-restricted group. In both this cohort and an independent roughly 350-donor cohort, the cumulative frequency of public TCR beta family members distinguished carriers of CMV infection plus the relevant HLA type.

Including the terminal cysteine and phenylalanine, the CDR3 comprises 16 residues. Solely the CDR3 DNA is kept, with 48 bases framed from the first base. Via the germline V gene, CDR1 is SGHTA and CDR2 FQGNSA. From V the trimming removes 6 bases and from J it removes 5 bases, while the gene matches leave 15 bases of the junction unaccounted for. Data came from an Illumina HiSeq 1500. The raw public reads went through TCRdb reprocessing: fastp at Q25, MiXCR clone calling, in-frame beta chains kept. Rows with a matching CDR3 protein are joined into one entry that keeps the most common DNA and genes. The sample table contains approximately 730,000 distinct CDR3 sequences; only one count was recorded for around a third of them. The ten largest clones take up approximately 18% of the sample. A few counts support this clonotype. Its antigen target is currently unknown. No per-base quality is available; no much larger clone lies one base away.

Sample treatment or condition, as interpreted from the label and publication: in vitro stimulation with specific CMV peptide epitopes to enrich CMV-specific T cells. This sample comprised cultured PBMCs, obtained from culture after CMV antigen stimulation. The receptor's source is a human donor in good health (CMV status not recorded). Some clones in this sample may be carry-over from other donors' samples. This chain joins TRBV7-2 to TRBJ1-2, and TRBD1 aligns with 7 junction nucleotides. CDR3 loop: CASRPLGTELGYGYTF. The DNA reads TGTGCCAGCAGGCCCCTAGGGACAGAGTTGGGGTATGGCTACACCTTC.